Shown below are 14 T cell receptor beta chains from a single sample sequenced in a study of blood T cells in healthy people across ages. For the second PCR, which ran for roughly 6 to 12 cycles, a sample-barcoded 5' primer and a J-beta primer mix were used. TCRdb reprocessed the 5' RACE reads via MiXCR and lists one record per CDR3 protein. The data hold 1,500,000 or so distinct CDR3 sequences, with around 40% observed a single time. The sequenced material came from blood. The receptors originated from a woman aged 18-29 years in good health.

The chain combines TRBV20-1 with TRBJ2-5, with D perhaps TRBD1 or TRBD2 (5 bases each). The CDR3 contains 14 residues. The V and J ends lost 8 bases and 11 bases respectively, with 27 bases between them. Germline CDR1 and CDR2: DFQATT and SNEGSKA (reference sequence). The CDR3 DNA follows: TGCAGTACGACTCCCTCTCGGGGCTACAATGAGCAGTACTTC. Protein: CSTTPSRGYNEQYF.

This clonotype was recorded many times. The chain joins TRBV29-1 to TRBJ2-5; 14 bases map to TRBD2. V lost 4 bases to trimming and J lost 1 base; unmatched junction nucleotides: 8. The germline CDR1 and CDR2 sequences are SQVTM and ANQGSEA. CDR3 length: 17 amino acids. CDR3 nucleotide sequence: TGCAGCGTTGCCGGGACTAGCGGGGGATTCGTCCAAGAGACCCAGTACTTC. Its protein is CSVAGTSGGFVQETQYF.

For the CDR3, the DNA is TGTGCCAGCAGTTGTAGTACTGGCCTCTCCTACGAGCAGTACTTC. Its protein is CASSCSTGLSYEQYF. The chain combines TRBV7-2 with TRBJ2-4; D is uncertain. The closer fit of TRBJ2-7 to the DNA end suggests the J call may be wrong. The germline gives CDR1 SGHTA, CDR2 FQGNSA. The CDR3 runs 15 residues.

This clonotype occurred once. V is TRBV7-8 and J is TRBJ2-3; D not resolved. The CDR3 is 12 residues long. V lost 3 bases to trimming and J lost 8 bases, with 9 bases between them. Germline V CDR1 and CDR2: SGHVS, FQNEAQ. CDR3 DNA: TGTGCCAGCAGCTTGGGGTTTGGTACGCAGTATTTT. It is translated as CASSLGFGTQYF.

The chain recombines TRBV6-1 with TRBJ1-1; tentative D call: TRBD1 (5 bases). Looked up from germline, CDR1 is MNHNS and CDR2 is SASEGT. There are 15 residues in the CDR3. V lost 5 bases and J lost 6, with 19 bases in between. The CDR3 DNA follows: TGTGCCAGCAGTCCGGGGACGGTGACGGTGGCTGAAGCTTTCTTT. It translates to CASSPGTVTVAEAFF.

V gene TRBV27 combines with J gene TRBJ2-7; 11 bases agree with TRBD2. Trimming removed 9 bases from V and 2 bases from J; junction bases left unmatched: 6. The CDR3 has 14 amino acids. CDR1 MNHEY and CDR2 SMNVEV come from the germline V gene (reference sequence). CDR3 in DNA: TGTGCCAGTAGAATAGCGGGAGGGCCCTACGAGCAGTACTTC. Translation: CASRIAGGPYEQYF.

This clonotype was seen a few times. This rearrangement joins TRBV4-1 to TRBJ2-1; D is uncertain. In germline, CDR1 is MGHRA, CDR2 YSYEKL. The CDR3 sequence is 13 residues long. Trimming took 3 bases from V and 6 from J, leaving 9 bases between them. Here the CDR3 DNA reads TGCGCCAGCAGCCAGAGTCTATTCAATGAGCAGTTCTTC. Translation gives CASSQSLFNEQFF.

The rearrangement joins TRBV2 to TRBJ2-1; 10 bases are shared with TRBD2. Per germline, CDR1 SNHLY and CDR2 FYNNEI. This CDR3 spans 17 amino acids. The V gene end was trimmed by 0 bases and the J gene end by 2 bases; junction bases not matched to a gene: 4. This CDR3 reads CASSEAPLAGTYNEQFF. DNA of the CDR3: TGTGCCAGCAGTGAAGCCCCACTAGCGGGGACCTACAATGAGCAGTTCTTC.

The V call is TRBV10-2, the J call TRBJ1-4, with TRBD1 matching over 7 bases. J was trimmed by 8 bases and V by 3 bases; bases with no gene match: 6. The CDR3 runs to 14 residues. From germline, CDR1 is WSHSY and CDR2 SAAADI. The CDR3 here is CASSDRDSEEKLFF. The DNA for the CDR3 is TGCGCCAGCAGTGACCGGGACAGCGAGGAAAAACTGTTTTTT.

The chain links TRBV6-2 or TRBV6-3 to TRBJ1-3; TRBD1 matches 8 bases. The J segment lost 4 bases and the V segment lost 10 bases, leaving 6 bases of the junction unmatched. CDR1 and CDR2 (germline): MNHEY, SVGEGT. CDR3 size: 13 residues. The CDR3 is CAIAGTGGNTIYF. CDR3 coding DNA: TGTGCCATCGCCGGGACAGGAGGAAACACCATATATTTT.

The gene calls are TRBV6-5 and TRBJ2-7; TRBD1 matches 9 bases. The CDR3 runs to 13 residues. Germline lookup yields CDR1 MNHEY and CDR2 SVGAGI. The J segment lost 6 bases and the V segment lost 5 bases, leaving 5 bases of the junction unmatched. Here the CDR3 reads CASSNGQGLEQYF. The CDR3 DNA follows: TGTGCCAGCAGTAACGGACAGGGGCTCGAGCAGTACTTC.

The chain couples TRBV30 to TRBJ1-1; the D gene is possibly TRBD1 (6 bases). This CDR3 region has 12 residues. Germline CDR1 reads GTSNPN; CDR2 reads SVGIG (reference sequence). V was trimmed by 3 bases and J by 5 bases, leaving 10 bases between them. The CDR3 sequence: CAWSPGVTEAFF. The CDR3 nucleotides read TGTGCCTGGAGCCCAGGGGTGACTGAAGCTTTCTTT.

This rearrangement joins TRBV6-5 to TRBJ1-6; 9 nucleotides align to TRBD1. This CDR3 has 14 amino acids. Germline V gene sequence: CDR1 MNHEY, CDR2 SVGAGI. V lost 8 bases, J lost 10 bases, and 9 bases stayed unmatched. DNA of the CDR3: TGTGCCAGCCACCCCGGGACAGGGAAATCACCCCTCCACTTT. It is translated as CASHPGTGKSPLHF.

The gene calls are TRBV7-6 and TRBJ2-4; D is perhaps TRBD1 (6 bases). The V end lost 4 bases, the J end lost 0 bases, and 22 bases lay between the germline ends. This CDR3 contains 19 residues. Per germline, CDR1 SGHVS and CDR2 FNYEAQ. CDR3 nucleotide sequence: TGTGCCAGCAGCTGGACTGACAGGCGAATAGGGTTAGCCAAAAACATTCAGTACTTC. Protein: CASSWTDRRIGLAKNIQYF.